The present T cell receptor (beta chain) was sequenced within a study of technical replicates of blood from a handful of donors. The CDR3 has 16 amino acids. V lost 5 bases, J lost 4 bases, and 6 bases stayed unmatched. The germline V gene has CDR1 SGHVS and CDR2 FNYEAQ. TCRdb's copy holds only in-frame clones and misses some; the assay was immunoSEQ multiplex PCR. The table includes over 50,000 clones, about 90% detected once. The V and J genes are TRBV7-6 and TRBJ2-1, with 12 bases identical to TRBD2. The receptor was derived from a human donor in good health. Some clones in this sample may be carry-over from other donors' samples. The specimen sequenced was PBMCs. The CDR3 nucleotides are TGTGCCAGCAGCACTGGGACTAGCGGGTATTACAATGAGCAGTTCTTC. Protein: CASSTGTSGYYNEQFF.